The clone carrying this TCR beta chain is a singleton in its sample. The sample belongs to a study of blood T cell repertoires in COVID-19. Germline V gene lookup returns CDR1 SGDLS and CDR2 YYNGEE. Trimming took 0 bases from V and 6 from J; bases not matched to a gene: 7. The CDR3 extends over 17 amino acids. How the authors handled the data: How many nucleated cells were present was estimated from reference gene primer amplification. Method: immunoSEQ multiplex PCR; TCRdb's copy keeps in-frame clones and lacks some. V, J and clone size reflect that table, while D and trimming were determined from the DNA. This sample carries about 81,000 clones, about 88% of them seen once, and the ten largest clones take approximately 12%.

This TCR derives from a man between 65 and 80 years old with active or convalescent COVID-19. The specimen sequenced was peripheral blood. The chain couples TRBV9 to TRBJ2-1, with 12 positions matching TRBD2. The CDR3 DNA reads as TGTGCCAGCAGCGTAGGTCGACTAGCGGGGGATATCAATGAGCAGTTCTTC. It translates to CASSVGRLAGDINEQFF.